This T cell receptor (beta chain) was found in a study of T cell responses to AZD1222 COVID-19 vaccine. The data were produced by immunoSEQ multiplex PCR, yet TCRdb's version contains in-frame clones alone and is incomplete. The data show 100,000 to 150,000 clones, over 80% seen once. Overall study findings and caveats: Close to half of spike-specific TCRs reportedly recognize unmutated variant regions.

V was clipped by 4 bases and J by 0 bases, with 13 bases between them. Germline CDR1 is LGHDT and CDR2 is YNNKEL (reference sequence). The CDR3 has 16 amino acids. On this clone itself: What it binds is unknown.

The receptor was isolated from an adult in good health. The rearrangement links TRBV3-1 (or the pseudogene TRBV3-2) to TRBJ2-1; D gene uncertain. The specimen comprised peripheral blood, sampled on day 0 of AZD1222 vaccination. CDR3 in DNA: TGTGCCAGCAGCCTAGCTTGGGCCAGCTCCTACAATGAGCAGTTCTTC. It translates to CASSLAWASSYNEQFF.